These T cell receptor beta chains were read from a single sample in a study of Graves' ophthalmopathy and Graves' hyperthyroidism. MiXCR, applied by TCRdb to the multiplex PCR reads, yields one record per CDR3 protein. The sample has over 200,000 distinct CDR3 sequences, roughly 27% seen once; the top ten hold about 8.2%. The specimen was peripheral blood. These receptors all stem from a man aged 50 or older with Graves' ophthalmopathy. Both conserved end residues are part of each CDR3. The order of the fields is clone size, D gene, J gene, V gene, CDR3 DNA, CDR3 protein. A D gene is named only where the DNA matches it firmly. The size field is filled for only some rows; it gives once, few, many or a size class.

- TRBD1 TRBJ2-2 TRBV24-1 TGTGCCACCAGTGAGCCTACAGGGGTAGGGGAGCTGTTTTTT CATSEPTGVGELFF
many TRBD2 TRBJ2-2 TRBV7-2 TGTGCCAGCAGCTTACGTCGCGGGAGGCCAACCGGGGAGCTGTTTTTT CASSLRRGRPTGELFF
many - TRBJ1-1 TRBV27 TGTGCCAGCAGTTCCGAGGGCCACACTGAAGCTTTCTTT CASSSEGHTEAFF
many TRBD2 TRBJ2-5 TRBV6-5 TGTGCCAGCAGTTCCTTAACTTACGGGACTAGCGGGAGATATGAGACCCAGTACTTC CASSSLTYGTSGRYETQYF
- - TRBJ2-2 TRBV6-1 TGTGCCAGCAGTACAACCTGGACTGCCGTTACCGGGGAGCTGTTTTTT CASSTTWTAVTGELFF
- TRBD1 TRBJ1-2 TRBV5-5 TGTGCCAGCAGCTTACAATCGGGACAGGGTTTTGGCTACACCTTC CASSLQSGQGFGYTF
many - TRBJ1-5 TRBV27 TGTGCCAGCAAACCCGCGGGTGATAGCAATCAGCCCCAGCATTTT CASKPAGDSNQPQHF
many - TRBJ1-5 TRBV2 TGTGCCAGCAGTGAAGAAGCAGGGACTAGTCAGCCCCAGCATTTT CASSEEAGTSQPQHF
- - TRBJ1-1 TRBV6-1 TGTGCCAGCCTGAACCTAAGGAACACTGAAGCTTTCTTT CASLNLRNTEAFF
many TRBD2 TRBJ2-7 TRBV6-5 TGTGCCAGCAGTTACTCGGCGGGAGCGGAAGAGCAGTACTTC CASSYSAGAEEQYF
many TRBD2 TRBJ2-2 TRBV6-1 TGTGCCAGCAGTGGTGCGCAGGGACTAGTTTCGAACACCGGGGAGCTGTTTTTT CASSGAQGLVSNTGELFF
many TRBD2 TRBJ2-7 TRBV29-1 TGCAGCGCTAAGACAGCTCTAGCGGGAGGCGAGCAGTACTTC CSAKTALAGGEQYF
many - TRBJ2-2 TRBV28 TGTGCCAGCAGCACAATTGGCAGACACACCGGGGAGCTGTTTTTT CASSTIGRHTGELFF
many - TRBJ1-5 TRBV7-6 TGTGCCAGCAGCTTAGCGCCGGGCAGGGATCAGCCCCAGCATTTT CASSLAPGRDQPQHF
many TRBD2 TRBJ2-7 TRBV11-1 TGTGCCAGCAGCCAGGGACTAGCGGGAGTGGCCTACGAGCAGTACTTC CASSQGLAGVAYEQYF
many - TRBJ2-7 TRBV20-1 TGCAGTGCTCACTACGAGCAGTACTTC CSAHYEQYF
once - TRBJ1-5 TRBV25-1 TGTGCCAGCAGTGATAGCTGGGGAAGCAATCAGCCCCAGCATTTT CASSDSWGSNQPQHF
many - TRBJ2-2 TRBV2 TGTGCCAGCAAGCCAGGGGTGTCCTCCGGGGAGCTGTTTTTT CASKPGVSSGELFF
once TRBD2 TRBJ2-2 TRBV6-4 TGTGCCAGCTGTACCGACGCTAGCGGGAGATCGAGCGGGGAGCTGTTTTTT CASCTDASGRSSGELFF
- TRBD1 TRBJ1-1 TRBV6-2/TRBV6-3 TGTGCCAGCAGTTACAGGGGACAGTCAAACACTGAAGCTTTCTTT CASSYRGQSNTEAFF
many TRBD2 TRBJ2-5 TRBV30 TGTGCCTGGAGTGTATTGGCGGGAGGATGGGAGACCCAGTACTTC CAWSVLAGGWETQYF
- - TRBJ1-1 TRBV28 TGTGCCAGCAGGGAGATAGGAAAAGCTTTCTTT CASREIGKAFF
- - TRBJ1-1 TRBV6-2/TRBV6-3 TGTGCCAGCACCCCTGGGGGGTATTACACTGAAGCTTTCTTT CASTPGGYYTEAFF
- TRBD1 TRBJ2-2 TRBV7-7 TGTGCTAGCAGTCCTTATTCGGGACAGACCACCGGGGAGCTGTTTTTT CASSPYSGQTTGELFF
many TRBD1 TRBJ2-4 TRBV6-2/TRBV6-3 TGTGCCAGCAGTTCCCGGGACAGAAGCCTACTAGCCAAAAACATTCAGTACTTC CASSSRDRSLLAKNIQYF
- - TRBJ2-7 TRBV28 TGTGCCAGCACCACTCCGAGCGCTAACGAGCAGTACTTC CASTTPSANEQYF